This passage covers 8 T cell receptor beta chains from one sample sequenced in a study of cytomegalovirus exposure and HLA in healthy donors. Method: immunoSEQ multiplex PCR; TCRdb's copy keeps in-frame clones and lacks some. The sample records 130,000 or so clones, over 85% being singletons. Material for sequencing was PBMCs. The source of these receptors is a woman aged 18-29 years in good health and CMV-seronegative.

This chain uses TRBV14 with TRBJ2-1; D possibly corresponds to TRBD1 (6 bases). Trimming removed 5 bases at V and 9 bases at J, with 17 bases between. The germline gives CDR1 SGHDN, CDR2 FVKESK. This CDR3 has 14 residues. CDR3 bases: TGTGCCAGCAGCAAAGTGGGGGTAGGGGGTGAGCAGTTCTTC. Its protein product is CASSKVGVGGEQFF.

Only a few counts were recorded for this clone. The chain joins TRBV29-1 to TRBJ2-1; TRBD2 aligns across 8 bases. The CDR3 contains 14 residues. The V gene end was trimmed by 4 bases and the J gene end by 4 bases; junction bases not matched to a gene: 6. Germline-derived CDR1 and CDR2 are SQVTM and ANQGSEA. CDR3 bases: TGCAGCGTTGTTCGGAGCGGGGGATACAATGAGCAGTTCTTC. Translated, it gives CSVVRSGGYNEQFF.

This chain joins TRBV5-1 and TRBJ2-2, with a possible D match to TRBD2 (6 bases). The V gene lost 2 bases and the J gene lost 1 base, with 12 bases spanning the gap. Germline V gives CDR1 SGHRS, CDR2 YFSETQ. This CDR3 contains 16 residues. The CDR3 reads CASSLNRDLNTGELFF. Written as DNA, the CDR3 is TGCGCCAGCAGCTTAAACCGGGACTTGAACACCGGGGAGCTGTTTTTT.

This chain uses TRBV25-1 with TRBJ2-1, with TRBD1 matching over 7 bases. With 0 bases clipped from V and 5 bases from J, the junction kept 13 bases outside the gene matches. Germline CDR1 is MGHDK and CDR2 is SYGVNS. CDR3 size: 18 residues. The CDR3 DNA is TGTGCCAGCAGTGAATATTTGGGGGACAGCGGTCTGCACAATGAGCAGTTCTTC. It codes for CASSEYLGDSGLHNEQFF.

This clone was seen once. The rearrangement links TRBV25-1 to TRBJ1-2; 8 bases line up with TRBD1. V lost 4 bases, J lost 2 bases, and 15 bases stayed unmatched. The germline gives CDR1 MGHDK, CDR2 SYGVNS. This CDR3 is built from 18 residues. The CDR3 bases are TGTGCCAGCAGTGCGAGACCCGGGACAGGAATACGAAACTATGGCTACACCTTC. Residues: CASSARPGTGIRNYGYTF.

This chain connects TRBV7-2 to TRBJ2-3, with TRBD2 matching over 10 bases. CDR1 is SGHTA and CDR2 is FQGNSA in the germline V gene. V was clipped by 2 bases and J by 1 base; unmatched bases: 3. This CDR3 region has 16 residues. As DNA, the CDR3 is TGTGCCAGCAGCTTAAGTCTAGCGGGAGGCACAGATACGCAGTATTTT. This sequence encodes CASSLSLAGGTDTQYF.

This rearrangement joins TRBV9 to TRBJ1-6; 11 bases are shared with TRBD1. From germline, CDR1 is SGDLS and CDR2 YYNGEE. With 3 bases clipped from V and 9 bases from J, the junction kept 8 bases outside the gene matches. The CDR3 extends over 16 amino acids. The CDR3, as DNA: TGTGCCAGCAGCGCAAGCTCCGGGACAGGGGGTTCACCCCTCCACTTT. This sequence encodes CASSASSGTGGSPLHF.

V is TRBV6-1 and J is TRBJ1-2; no clear D. The CDR3 is 12 residues long. The germline gives CDR1 MNHNS, CDR2 SASEGT. The germline V and J ends were trimmed by 10 bases and 1 base, with 10 bases remaining between them. The DNA for the CDR3 is TGTGCCACGCAAAAACATAACTATGGCTACACCTTC. This gives the protein CATQKHNYGYTF.